These 14 T cell receptor beta chains originate from one sample sequenced in a study of cytomegalovirus exposure and HLA in healthy donors. 60 Vbeta and 13 Jbeta primers were used in PCR. Clones were sequenced by immunoSEQ multiplex PCR, and TCRdb holds only the in-frame ones, with some missing. The data show approximately 76,000 clones, roughly 78% seen once. Sequencing was carried out using PBMCs. These receptors were collected from a man aged 30 to 39 in good health and CMV-seronegative.

This chain links TRBV5-5 with TRBJ2-1; D is perhaps TRBD1 (6 bases). The germline V gene encodes CDR1 SGHKS and CDR2 YYEKEE (reference sequence). Trimming removed 4 bases from V and 9 bases from J, with 20 bases in between. The CDR3 has 15 amino acids. CDR3 amino acids: CASSLDRRVGGEQFF. CDR3 nucleotides: TGTGCCAGCAGCCTGGACAGACGAGTAGGGGGTGAGCAGTTCTTC.

This chain joins TRBV28 and TRBJ2-1; perhaps TRBD1 as D (7 bases). Germline CDR1 is MDHEN and CDR2 is SYDVKM. The CDR3 sequence is 16 residues long. The V gene lost 6 bases and the J gene lost 4 bases, with 19 bases spanning the gap. CDR3 in DNA: TGTGCCAGCAGGCGAACTGGAGGGACAGAGTACAATGAGCAGTTCTTC. It is translated as CASRRTGGTEYNEQFF. Full variable domain (rest looked up from reference TRBV28 and TRBJ2-1): DVKVTQSSRYLVKRTGEKVFLECVQDMDHENMFWYRQDPGLGLRLIYFSYDVKMKEKGDIPEGYSVSREKKERFSLILESASTNQTSMYLCASRRTGGTEYNEQFFGPGTRLTVL.

The chain combines TRBV4-1 with TRBJ1-6; 7 bases line up with TRBD1. Germline V lookup: CDR1 MGHRA, CDR2 YSYEKL. The CDR3 is 14 amino acids. V lost 4 bases to trimming and J lost 14 bases; unmatched junction nucleotides: 11. CDR3 loop: CASSPDRVGPSLHF. CDR3 sequence (DNA): TGCGCCAGCAGCCCCGACAGGGTGGGCCCCTCCCTCCACTTT.

The rearrangement links TRBV27 to TRBJ1-5; the D is unclear. The ends were cut back, 8 bases at V and 1 base at J, with 9 bases in the middle. The CDR3 consists of 13 residues. CDR1 MNHEY and CDR2 SMNVEV come from the germline V gene (reference sequence). The CDR3 nucleotides are TGTGCCAGCGGCCTTTTGAGCAATCAGCCCCAGCATTTT. The encoded protein is CASGLLSNQPQHF.

This sequence joins TRBV2 and TRBJ2-1, with 14 bases matching TRBD2. V lost 6 bases to trimming and J lost 10 bases; unmatched junction nucleotides: 11. The CDR3 consists of 16 residues. Germline lookup yields CDR1 SNHLY and CDR2 FYNNEI. CDR3 in DNA: TGTGCCAGCAGAGAGGGGACTAGCGGGAGAGCGGGCGAGCAGTTCTTC. It translates to CASREGTSGRAGEQFF.

This chain links TRBV23-1 with TRBJ2-7; 11 bases match TRBD2. TRBV23-1 falls under the ORF class, with uncertain function. This CDR3 has 15 amino acids. J lost 4 bases, V lost 6 bases, and 8 bases had no gene match. The CDR3 region has the DNA TGCGCCAGCAGCCTGACTAGCGGGGAGACGTACGAGCAGTACTTC. Protein: CASSLTSGETYEQYF.

The V and J genes are TRBV5-5 and TRBJ1-5; D is uncertain. Germline V lookup: CDR1 SGHKS, CDR2 YYEKEE (reference sequence). The CDR3 runs 13 residues. The V end was cut by 0 bases, the J end by 7 bases, with 8 bases between. The CDR3 DNA follows: TGTGCCAGCAGCTTGGCCATAGAACAGCCCCAGCATTTT. Translation gives CASSLAIEQPQHF.

The V gene is TRBV5-6, the J gene TRBJ2-1, with 7 bases lining up with TRBD1. CDR3 size: 13 residues. V trimming: 3 bases; J trimming: 8 bases; junction bases outside the gene matches: 5. Germline CDR1 reads SGHDT; CDR2 reads YYEEEE. CDR3 coding DNA: TGTGCCAGCAGCTCTACACAGGGGTATGAGCAGTTCTTC. Its translation: CASSSTQGYEQFF.

This clone appeared a few times. V and J are TRBV13 and TRBJ1-1, with D uncertain. Germline CDR1 PRHDT, CDR2 FYEKMQ (reference sequence). The CDR3 length is 14 residues. V was pared by 3 bases and J by 5 bases, with 13 bases between. The CDR3 region is CASSLREGRTEAFF. In DNA form, the CDR3 reads TGTGCCAGCAGCTTGAGAGAGGGAAGAACTGAAGCTTTCTTT.

The chain carries TRBV28 and TRBJ2-7, with TRBD2 as a possible D gene (6 bases). V shed 6 bases and J shed 3 bases, with 15 bases lying between them. The germline gives CDR1 MDHEN, CDR2 SYDVKM. The CDR3 contains 14 residues. Written as DNA, the CDR3 is TGTGCCAGCAGGACCGGACTACTAGGCTACGAGCAGTACTTC. This gives the protein CASRTGLLGYEQYF.

Points on this clone: This sample includes further DNA sequences coding for the same CDR3. V usage is TRBV9 and J usage is TRBJ2-5, with TRBD2 as a possible D gene (6 bases). V was shortened by 0 bases and J by 5 bases, with 11 bases between the two germline ends. The CDR3 runs to 14 residues. Germline V gene lookup returns CDR1 SGDLS and CDR2 YYNGEE. CDR3 amino acids: CASSVGGGGETQYF. The CDR3 DNA is TGTGCCAGCAGCGTAGGGGGTGGGGGGGAGACCCAGTACTTC.

The chain recombines TRBV7-9 with TRBJ2-2; 8 nucleotides agree with TRBD1. The ends lost 5 bases at V and 6 bases at J; junction bases unmatched: 5. Germline values: CDR1 SEHNR, CDR2 FQNEAQ (reference sequence). This CDR3 has 14 amino acids. In nucleotides, the CDR3 is TGTGCCAGCAGCACGCTGACAGGGGCCGGGGAGCTGTTTTTT. It codes for CASSTLTGAGELFF.

The chain is built from TRBV18 and TRBJ1-4, with TRBD1 identical over 8 bases. The CDR3 loop spans 15 amino acids. The germline gives CDR1 KGHSH, CDR2 LQKENI. The J segment lost 7 bases and the V segment lost 5 bases, leaving 9 bases of the junction unmatched. The CDR3 DNA reads as TGTGCCAGCTCAAATGGACAGGGCCCAACTGAAAAACTGTTTTTT. This translates into CASSNGQGPTEKLFF.

This chain connects TRBV28 to TRBJ2-1; D possibly corresponds to TRBD2 (5 bases). Looked up from germline, CDR1 is MDHEN and CDR2 is SYDVKM. CDR3 length: 11 residues. This CDR3 is CGAGDYNEQFF. CDR3 coding DNA: TGTGGGGCGGGTGACTACAATGAGCAGTTCTTC.